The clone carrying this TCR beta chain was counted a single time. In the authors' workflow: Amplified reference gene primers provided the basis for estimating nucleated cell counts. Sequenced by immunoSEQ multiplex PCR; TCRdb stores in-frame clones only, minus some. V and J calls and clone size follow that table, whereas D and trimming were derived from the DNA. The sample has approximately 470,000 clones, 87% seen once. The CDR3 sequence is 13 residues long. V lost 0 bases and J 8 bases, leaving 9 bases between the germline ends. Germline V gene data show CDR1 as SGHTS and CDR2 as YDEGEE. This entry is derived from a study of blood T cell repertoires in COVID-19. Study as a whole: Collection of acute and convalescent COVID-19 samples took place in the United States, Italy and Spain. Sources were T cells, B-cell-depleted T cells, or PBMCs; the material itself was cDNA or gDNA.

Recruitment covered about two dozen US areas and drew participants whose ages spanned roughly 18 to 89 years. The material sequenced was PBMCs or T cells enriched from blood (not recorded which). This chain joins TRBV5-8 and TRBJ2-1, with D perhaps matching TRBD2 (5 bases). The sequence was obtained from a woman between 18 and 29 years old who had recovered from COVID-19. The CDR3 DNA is TGTGCCAGCAGCTTGGTAGCGATTCATGAGCAGTTCTTC. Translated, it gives CASSLVAIHEQFF. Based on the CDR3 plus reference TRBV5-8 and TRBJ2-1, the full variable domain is EAGVTQSPTHLIKTRGQQATLRCSPISGHTSVYWYQQALGLGLQFLLWYDEGEERNRGNFPPRFSGRQFPNYSSELNVNALELEDSALYLCASSLVAIHEQFFGPGTRLTVL.